The T cell receptor beta chain described here comes from a study of blood T cell repertoires in COVID-19. On the study more broadly: The analysed material was cDNA or gDNA that came from T cells, B-cell-depleted T cells, or PBMCs.

The CDR3 length is 17 residues. The junction had 6 bases not matched to a gene; V was cut back by 5 bases and J by 2 bases. Germline V CDR1 and CDR2: SGHRS, YFSETQ. Participants reported their clinical history, and cohort assignment relied on those reports. No more than 2 weeks before study entry, exposed participants had met a case of COVID-19. The table came from immunoSEQ multiplex PCR; TCRdb's copy has only in-frame clones and leaves some out. There are 300,000 or so clones in the sample; just under 90% occur only once, and 2.9% lies in the top ten. Sequencing used PBMCs or T cells enriched from blood (not recorded which). The receptor comes from a woman aged 45 to 65 who had been exposed to COVID-19. V is TRBV5-1 and J is TRBJ2-1; 14 bases agree with TRBD2. CDR3 DNA: TGCGCCAGCAGATCGACTAGCGGGGGGGAGACCTACAATGAGCAGTTCTTC. Protein product: CASRSTSGGETYNEQFF. The variable domain in full, with the rest retrieved from reference TRBV5-1 and TRBJ2-1, is KAGVTQTPRYLIKTRGQQVTLSCSPISGHRSVSWYQQTPGQGLQFLFEYFSETQRNKGNFPGRFSGRQFSNSRSEMNVSTLELGDSALYLCASRSTSGGETYNEQFFGPGTRLTVL.